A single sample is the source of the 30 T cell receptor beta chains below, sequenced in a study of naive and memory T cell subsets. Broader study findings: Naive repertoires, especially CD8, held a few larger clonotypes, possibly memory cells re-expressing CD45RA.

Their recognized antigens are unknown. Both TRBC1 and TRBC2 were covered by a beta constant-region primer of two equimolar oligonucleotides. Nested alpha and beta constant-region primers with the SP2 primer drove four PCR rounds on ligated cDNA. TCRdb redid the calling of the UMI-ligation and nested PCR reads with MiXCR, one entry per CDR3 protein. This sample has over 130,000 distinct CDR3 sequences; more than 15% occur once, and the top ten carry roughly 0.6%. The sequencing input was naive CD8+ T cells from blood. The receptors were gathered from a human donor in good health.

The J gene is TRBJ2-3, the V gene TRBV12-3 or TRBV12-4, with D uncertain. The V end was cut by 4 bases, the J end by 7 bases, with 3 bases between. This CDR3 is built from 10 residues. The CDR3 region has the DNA TGTGCCAGCAGTTCACATACGCAGTATTTT. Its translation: CASSSHTQYF.

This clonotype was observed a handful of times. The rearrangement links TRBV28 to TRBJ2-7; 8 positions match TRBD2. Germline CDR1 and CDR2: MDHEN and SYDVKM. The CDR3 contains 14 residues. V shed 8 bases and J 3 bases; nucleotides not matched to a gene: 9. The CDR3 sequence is CASQLLAEFYEQYF. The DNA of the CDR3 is TGTGCCAGCCAATTACTAGCGGAGTTCTACGAGCAGTACTTC.

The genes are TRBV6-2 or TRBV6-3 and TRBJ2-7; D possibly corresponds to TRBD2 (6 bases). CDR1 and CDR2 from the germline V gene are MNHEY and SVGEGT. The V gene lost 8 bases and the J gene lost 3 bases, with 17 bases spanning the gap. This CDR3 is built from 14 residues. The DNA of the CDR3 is TGTGCCAGCGGCCGGGACTGGGACGACTACGAGCAGTACTTC. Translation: CASGRDWDDYEQYF.

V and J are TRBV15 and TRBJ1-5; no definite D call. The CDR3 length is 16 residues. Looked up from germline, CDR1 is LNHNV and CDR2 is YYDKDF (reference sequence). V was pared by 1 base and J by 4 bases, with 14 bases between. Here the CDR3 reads CATSRGFDGGNQPQHF. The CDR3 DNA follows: TGTGCCACCAGCAGAGGTTTTGATGGCGGGAATCAGCCCCAGCATTTT.

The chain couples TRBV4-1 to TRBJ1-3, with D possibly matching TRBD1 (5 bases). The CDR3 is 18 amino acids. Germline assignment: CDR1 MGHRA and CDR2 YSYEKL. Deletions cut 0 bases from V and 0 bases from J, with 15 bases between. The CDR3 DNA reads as TGCGCCAGCAGCCAAGAAGGTGACGGACAACTCTCTGGAAACACCATATATTTT. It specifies CASSQEGDGQLSGNTIYF.

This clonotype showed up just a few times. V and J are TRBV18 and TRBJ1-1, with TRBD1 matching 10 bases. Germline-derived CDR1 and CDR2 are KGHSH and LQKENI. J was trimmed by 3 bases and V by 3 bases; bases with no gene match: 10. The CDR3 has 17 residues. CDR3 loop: CASSPRDRGVTDTEAFF. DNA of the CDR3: TGTGCCAGCTCACCTCGGGACAGGGGAGTGACGGACACTGAAGCTTTCTTT.

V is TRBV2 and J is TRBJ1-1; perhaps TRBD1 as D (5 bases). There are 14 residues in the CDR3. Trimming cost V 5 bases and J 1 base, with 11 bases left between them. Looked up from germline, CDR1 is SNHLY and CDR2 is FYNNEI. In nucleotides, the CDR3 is TGTGCCAGCAGTTCCGCGGGGGGGAACACTGAAGCTTTCTTT. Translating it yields CASSSAGGNTEAFF.

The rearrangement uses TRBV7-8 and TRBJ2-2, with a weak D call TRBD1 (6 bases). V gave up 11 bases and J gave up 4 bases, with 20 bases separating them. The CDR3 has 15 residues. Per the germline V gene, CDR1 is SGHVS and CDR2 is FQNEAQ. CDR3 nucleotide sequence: TGTGCCGGACTCTCGCGGCAGGGGAGCACCGGGGAGCTGTTTTTT. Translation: CAGLSRQGSTGELFF.

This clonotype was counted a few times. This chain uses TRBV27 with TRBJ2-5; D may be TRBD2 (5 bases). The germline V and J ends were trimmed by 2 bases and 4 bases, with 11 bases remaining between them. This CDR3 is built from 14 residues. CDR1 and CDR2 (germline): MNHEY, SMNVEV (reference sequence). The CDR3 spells CASSLIGGGETQYF. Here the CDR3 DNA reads TGTGCCAGCAGTTTAATTGGAGGAGGAGAGACCCAGTACTTC.

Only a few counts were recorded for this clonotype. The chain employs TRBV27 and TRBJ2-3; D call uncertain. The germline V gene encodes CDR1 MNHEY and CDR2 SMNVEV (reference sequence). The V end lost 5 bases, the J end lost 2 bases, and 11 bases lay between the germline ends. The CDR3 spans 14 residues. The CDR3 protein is CASSHQVITDTQYF. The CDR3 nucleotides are TGTGCCAGCAGTCACCAGGTCATCACAGATACGCAGTATTTT.

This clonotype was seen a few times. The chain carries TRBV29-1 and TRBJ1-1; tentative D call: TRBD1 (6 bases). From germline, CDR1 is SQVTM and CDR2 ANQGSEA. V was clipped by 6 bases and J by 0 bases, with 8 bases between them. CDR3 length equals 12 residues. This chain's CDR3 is CSVTGLNTEAFF. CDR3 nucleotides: TGCAGCGTAACAGGGTTGAACACTGAAGCTTTCTTT.

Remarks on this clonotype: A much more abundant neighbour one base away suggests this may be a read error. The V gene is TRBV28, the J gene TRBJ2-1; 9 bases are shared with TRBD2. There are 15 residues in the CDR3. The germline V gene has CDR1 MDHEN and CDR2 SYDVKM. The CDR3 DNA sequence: TGTGCCAGCAGTTTGACTAGCGGCTCCTACAATGAGCAGCTCTTC. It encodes CASSLTSGSYNEQLF.

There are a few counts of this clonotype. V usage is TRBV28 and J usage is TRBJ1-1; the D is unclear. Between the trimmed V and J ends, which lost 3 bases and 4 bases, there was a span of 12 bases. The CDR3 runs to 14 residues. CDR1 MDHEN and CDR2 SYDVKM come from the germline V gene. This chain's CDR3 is CASSLAERSTEAFF. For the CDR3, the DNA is TGTGCCAGCAGTTTGGCAGAAAGGTCCACTGAAGCTTTCTTT.

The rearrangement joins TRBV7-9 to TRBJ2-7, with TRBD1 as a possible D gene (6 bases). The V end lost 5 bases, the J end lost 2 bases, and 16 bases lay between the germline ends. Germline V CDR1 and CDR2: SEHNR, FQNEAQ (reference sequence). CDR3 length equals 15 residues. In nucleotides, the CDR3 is TGTGCCAGCAGCCCAGACAGGATAAACCCCTACGAGCAGTACTTC. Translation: CASSPDRINPYEQYF.

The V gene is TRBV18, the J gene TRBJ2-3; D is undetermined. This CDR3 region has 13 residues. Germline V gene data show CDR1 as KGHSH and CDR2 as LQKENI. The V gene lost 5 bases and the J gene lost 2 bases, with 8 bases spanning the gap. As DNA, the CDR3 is TGTGCCAGCTCAATTCCGAACACAGATACGCAGTATTTT. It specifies CASSIPNTDTQYF.

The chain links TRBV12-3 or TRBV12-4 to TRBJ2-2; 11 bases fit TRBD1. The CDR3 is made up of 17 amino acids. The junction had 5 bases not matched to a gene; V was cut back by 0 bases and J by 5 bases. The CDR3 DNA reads TGTGCCAGCAGTTTAGCCGGGACAGGGGGGGGTACCGGGGAGCTGTTTTTT. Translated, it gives CASSLAGTGGGTGELFF.

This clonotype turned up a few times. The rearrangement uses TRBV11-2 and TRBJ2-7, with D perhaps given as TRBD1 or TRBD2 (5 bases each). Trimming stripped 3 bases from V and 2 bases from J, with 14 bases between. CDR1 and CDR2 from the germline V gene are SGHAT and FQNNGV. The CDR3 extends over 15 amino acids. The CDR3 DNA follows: TGTGCCAGCAGCTTCACCGGGACCAGGCCCTACGAGCAGTACTTC. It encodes CASSFTGTRPYEQYF.

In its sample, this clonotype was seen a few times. The CDR3 here is CASSTPDIGYGYTF. DNA of the CDR3: TGTGCCAGCAGTACCCCCGATATTGGCTATGGCTACACCTTC. V is TRBV12-3 or TRBV12-4 and J is TRBJ1-2; D is uncertain. This CDR3 comprises 14 residues. V lost 5 bases, J lost 4 bases, and 14 bases lay in between.

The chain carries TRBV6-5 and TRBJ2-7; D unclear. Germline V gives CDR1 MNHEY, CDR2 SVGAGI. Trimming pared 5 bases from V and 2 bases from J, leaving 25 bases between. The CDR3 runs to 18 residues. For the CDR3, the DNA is TGTGCCAGCAGTCCGACCCAGGAATACCATTCTTTGGCCTACGAGCAGTACTTC. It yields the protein CASSPTQEYHSLAYEQYF.

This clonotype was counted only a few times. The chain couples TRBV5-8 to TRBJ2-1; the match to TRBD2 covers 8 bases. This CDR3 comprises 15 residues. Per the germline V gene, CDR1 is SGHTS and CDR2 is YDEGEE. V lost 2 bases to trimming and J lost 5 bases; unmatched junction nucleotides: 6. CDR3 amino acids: CASSFETSAHNEQFF. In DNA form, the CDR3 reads TGTGCCAGCAGCTTCGAGACTAGCGCCCACAATGAGCAGTTCTTC.

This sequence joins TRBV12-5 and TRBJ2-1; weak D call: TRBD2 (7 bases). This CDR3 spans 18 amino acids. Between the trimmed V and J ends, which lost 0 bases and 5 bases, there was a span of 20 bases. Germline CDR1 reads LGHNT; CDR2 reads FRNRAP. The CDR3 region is CASGLVLTGASGDNEQFF. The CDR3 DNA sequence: TGTGCTAGTGGTTTGGTGTTAACGGGGGCTAGCGGAGACAATGAGCAGTTCTTC.

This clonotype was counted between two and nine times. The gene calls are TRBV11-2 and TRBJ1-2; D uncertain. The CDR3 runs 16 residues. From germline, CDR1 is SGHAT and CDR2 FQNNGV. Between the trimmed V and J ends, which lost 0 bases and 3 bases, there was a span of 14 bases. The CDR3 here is CASSLDRAANYYGYTF. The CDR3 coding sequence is TGTGCCAGCAGCTTAGATCGGGCAGCGAACTACTATGGCTACACCTTC.

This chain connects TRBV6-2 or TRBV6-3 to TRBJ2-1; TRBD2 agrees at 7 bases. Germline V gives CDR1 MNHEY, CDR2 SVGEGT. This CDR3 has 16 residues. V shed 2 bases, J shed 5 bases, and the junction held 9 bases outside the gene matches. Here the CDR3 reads CASSYNLWRGNNEQFF. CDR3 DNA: TGTGCCAGCAGTTACAATCTATGGCGGGGGAACAATGAGCAGTTCTTC.

Here the CDR3 DNA reads TGCAGTGCTCGCGAGACTAGCGGGAGGTGGGATGAGCAGTTCTTC. Protein: CSARETSGRWDEQFF. The rearrangement joins TRBV20-1 to TRBJ2-1, with 13 bases aligning to TRBD2. The V and J ends lost 5 bases and 8 bases, in that order; junction bases with no gene match: 9. The CDR3 loop spans 15 amino acids. The germline V gene has CDR1 DFQATT and CDR2 SNEGSKA (reference sequence).

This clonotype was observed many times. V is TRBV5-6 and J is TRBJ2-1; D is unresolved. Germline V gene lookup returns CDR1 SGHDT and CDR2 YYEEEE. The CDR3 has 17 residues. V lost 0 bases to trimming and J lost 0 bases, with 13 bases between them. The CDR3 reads CASSLAPATSSYNEQFF. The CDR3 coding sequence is TGTGCCAGCAGCTTGGCCCCAGCGACAAGCTCCTACAATGAGCAGTTCTTC. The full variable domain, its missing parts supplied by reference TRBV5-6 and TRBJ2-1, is DAGVTQSPTHLIKTRGQQVTLRCSPKSGHDTVSWYQQALGQGPQFIFQYYEEEERQRGNFPDRFSGHQFPNYSSELNVNALLLGDSALYLCASSLAPATSSYNEQFFGPGTRLTVL.

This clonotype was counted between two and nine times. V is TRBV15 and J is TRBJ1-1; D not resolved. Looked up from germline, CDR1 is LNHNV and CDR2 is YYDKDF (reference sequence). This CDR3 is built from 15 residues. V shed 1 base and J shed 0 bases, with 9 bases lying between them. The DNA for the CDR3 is TGTGCCACCAGCAGAGCAACGGCCTTGAACACTGAAGCTTTCTTT. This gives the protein CATSRATALNTEAFF. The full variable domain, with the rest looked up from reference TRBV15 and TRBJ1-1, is DAMVIQNPRYQVTQFGKPVTLSCSQTLNHNVMYWYQQKSSQAPKLLFHYYDKDFNNEADTPDNFQSRRPNTSFCFLDIRSPGLGDTAMYLCATSRATALNTEAFFGQGTRLTVV.

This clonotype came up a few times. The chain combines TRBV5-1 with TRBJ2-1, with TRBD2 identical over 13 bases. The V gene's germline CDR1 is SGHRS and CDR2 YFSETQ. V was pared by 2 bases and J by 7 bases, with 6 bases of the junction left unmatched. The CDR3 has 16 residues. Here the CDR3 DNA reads TGCGCCAGCAGCTTAGGACTAGCGGGAGTTTCTAATGAGCAGTTCTTC. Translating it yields CASSLGLAGVSNEQFF.

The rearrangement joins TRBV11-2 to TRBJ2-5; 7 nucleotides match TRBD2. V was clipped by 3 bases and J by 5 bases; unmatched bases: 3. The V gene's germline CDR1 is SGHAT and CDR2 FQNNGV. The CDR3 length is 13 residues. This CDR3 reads CASSLPAGETQYF. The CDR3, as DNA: TGTGCCAGCAGCTTGCCAGCGGGGGAGACCCAGTACTTC.

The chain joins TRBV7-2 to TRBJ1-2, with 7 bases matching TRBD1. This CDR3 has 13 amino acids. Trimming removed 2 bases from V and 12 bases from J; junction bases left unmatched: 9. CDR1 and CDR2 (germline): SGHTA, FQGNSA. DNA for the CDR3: TGTGCCAGCAGCTTATTCGTTACAGGGGCTAACACCTTC. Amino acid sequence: CASSLFVTGANTF.

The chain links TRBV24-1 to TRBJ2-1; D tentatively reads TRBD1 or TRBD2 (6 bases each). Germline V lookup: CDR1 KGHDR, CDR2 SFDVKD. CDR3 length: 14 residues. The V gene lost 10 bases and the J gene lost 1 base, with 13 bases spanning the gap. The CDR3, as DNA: TGTGCCACAACCGGGGGCAAGTCCTACAATGAGCAGTTCTTC. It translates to CATTGGKSYNEQFF.